A selection of T cell receptor beta chains follows, all from one sample in a study of blood T cell repertoires in COVID-19. Sequenced by immunoSEQ multiplex PCR; TCRdb stores in-frame clones only, minus some. This sample has more than 85,000 clones, with approximately 90% found just once. The sequencing input was peripheral blood. The receptors stem from a human donor with COVID-19, enrolled during active disease. The donor label of this sample is uncertain. Both conserved end residues are trimmed from each CDR3. The order of the fields is V gene, J gene, CDR3 protein.

v_call: TRBV6-4; j_call: TRBJ2-1; cdr3_aa: ASSPTGEDEQF
v_call: TRBV3-1/TRBV3-2; j_call: TRBJ2-2; cdr3_aa: ASSQSANTGELF
v_call: TRBV6-5; j_call: TRBJ1-6; cdr3_aa: ASKRRGNSPLH
v_call: TRBV6-5; j_call: TRBJ1-1; cdr3_aa: ASSPGTGWSTEAF
v_call: TRBV27; j_call: TRBJ2-3; cdr3_aa: ASSFAGSTDTQY
v_call: TRBV30; j_call: TRBJ1-5; cdr3_aa: AWTARLNGQPQH
v_call: TRBV3-1/TRBV3-2; j_call: TRBJ1-2; cdr3_aa: ASRHRDSSYGYT
v_call: TRBV5-6; j_call: TRBJ2-5; cdr3_aa: ASSLGGPEY
v_call: TRBV11-2; j_call: TRBJ2-7; cdr3_aa: ASSLDHETGYEQY
v_call: TRBV6-5; j_call: TRBJ2-7; cdr3_aa: ASSLSQGTFSYEQY
v_call: TRBV6-5; j_call: TRBJ1-2; cdr3_aa: ASSPGHPNYGYT
v_call: TRBV6-5; j_call: TRBJ2-7; cdr3_aa: ASSSPGAPTKGQY
v_call: TRBV7-9; j_call: TRBJ1-5; cdr3_aa: ASSPGTNNQPQH
v_call: TRBV6-5; j_call: TRBJ1-2; cdr3_aa: ASIPGEGLYGYT
v_call: TRBV10-1; j_call: TRBJ2-2; cdr3_aa: ASSDWTENTGELF
v_call: TRBV6-5; j_call: TRBJ2-4; cdr3_aa: ASSYSPRDVNIQY
v_call: TRBV28; j_call: TRBJ1-2; cdr3_aa: ASSPGGRGPNTLYGYT
v_call: TRBV6-5; j_call: TRBJ2-1; cdr3_aa: ASTRGYNNEQF
v_call: TRBV18; j_call: TRBJ1-1; cdr3_aa: ASSLDRQGSTEAF
v_call: TRBV20-1; j_call: TRBJ1-2; cdr3_aa: SAPDWLGYT
v_call: TRBV12-5; j_call: TRBJ2-2; cdr3_aa: ASGLVRGPEKAGELF
v_call: TRBV19; j_call: TRBJ1-5; cdr3_aa: ASSIDWAGDQPQH
v_call: TRBV18; j_call: TRBJ1-2; cdr3_aa: ASSTNTGERYGYT
v_call: TRBV18; j_call: TRBJ2-2; cdr3_aa: ASSPPTAVTGELF
v_call: TRBV19; j_call: TRBJ2-2; cdr3_aa: ASSITGGLTGELF
v_call: TRBV7-9; j_call: TRBJ2-3; cdr3_aa: ASSLGDSSGTQY
v_call: TRBV2; j_call: TRBJ1-1; cdr3_aa: ASSDFRKNTEAF
v_call: TRBV12-3/TRBV12-4; j_call: TRBJ1-2; cdr3_aa: ASSFTGGGGYT
v_call: TRBV5-1; j_call: TRBJ2-3; cdr3_aa: ASSLALAGARGTQY
v_call: TRBV4-2; j_call: TRBJ1-5; cdr3_aa: ASSQTDGTSQPQH
v_call: TRBV10-3; j_call: TRBJ2-3; cdr3_aa: AITGDGDTQY
v_call: TRBV6-5; j_call: TRBJ1-1; cdr3_aa: ASRLRTDEAF
v_call: TRBV5-1; j_call: TRBJ2-5; cdr3_aa: ASSLSETQY
v_call: TRBV10-1; j_call: TRBJ2-5; cdr3_aa: ASSPGGEQETQY
v_call: TRBV20-1; j_call: TRBJ1-1; cdr3_aa: RVQGYTEAF
v_call: TRBV30; j_call: TRBJ1-2; cdr3_aa: AWSVQGGYGYT
v_call: TRBV9; j_call: TRBJ2-1; cdr3_aa: ASSGNPTPDNEQF
v_call: TRBV7-2; j_call: TRBJ2-3; cdr3_aa: ASSSPSTDTQY
v_call: TRBV12-3/TRBV12-4; j_call: TRBJ1-1; cdr3_aa: ASGQGRDTEAF
v_call: TRBV19; j_call: TRBJ1-5; cdr3_aa: ASGTDSNQPQH
v_call: TRBV11-2; j_call: TRBJ1-1; cdr3_aa: ASSLETSVNTEAF
v_call: TRBV27; j_call: TRBJ2-7; cdr3_aa: ASSLSGSGLEQY
v_call: TRBV6-5; j_call: TRBJ1-2; cdr3_aa: AGGASGGMYGYT
v_call: TRBV7-8; j_call: TRBJ1-1; cdr3_aa: ASSWGTDPRTEAF